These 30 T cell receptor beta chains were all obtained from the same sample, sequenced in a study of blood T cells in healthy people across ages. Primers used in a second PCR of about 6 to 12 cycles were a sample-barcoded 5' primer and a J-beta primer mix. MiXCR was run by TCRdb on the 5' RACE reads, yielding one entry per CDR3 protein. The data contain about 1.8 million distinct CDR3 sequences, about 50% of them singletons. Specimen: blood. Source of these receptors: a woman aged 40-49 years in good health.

CDR3: CASSVGSSGGAGEFF. In DNA form, the CDR3 reads TGTGCCAGCAGCGTAGGGTCTAGCGGGGGGGCCGGGGAGTTCTTC. This chain joins TRBV9 and TRBJ2-1; the match to TRBD2 covers 12 bases. This CDR3 contains 15 residues. After removal of 0 bases from V and 14 bases from J, the junction contained 9 bases not matched to a gene. Germline V gene lookup returns CDR1 SGDLS and CDR2 YYNGEE.

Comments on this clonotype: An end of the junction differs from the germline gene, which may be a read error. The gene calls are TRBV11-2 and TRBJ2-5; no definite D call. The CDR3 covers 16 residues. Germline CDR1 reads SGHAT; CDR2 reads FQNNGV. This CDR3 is CAGSSWARAGQETQYF. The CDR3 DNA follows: TGTGCCGGCAGCTCCTGGGCCCGGGCCGGACAAGAGACCCAGTACTTC.

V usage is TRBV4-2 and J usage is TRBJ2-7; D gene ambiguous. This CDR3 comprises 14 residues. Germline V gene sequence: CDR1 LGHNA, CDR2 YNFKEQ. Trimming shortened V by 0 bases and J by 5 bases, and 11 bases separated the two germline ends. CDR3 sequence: CASSQEEGPHEQYF. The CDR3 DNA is TGTGCCAGCAGCCAAGAAGAAGGGCCCCACGAGCAGTACTTC.

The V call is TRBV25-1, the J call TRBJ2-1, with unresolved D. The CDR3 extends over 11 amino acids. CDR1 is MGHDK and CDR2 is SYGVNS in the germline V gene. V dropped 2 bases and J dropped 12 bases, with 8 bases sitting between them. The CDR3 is CASSEGYVQFF. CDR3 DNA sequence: TGTGCCAGCAGTGAAGGTTATGTGCAGTTCTTC.

The CDR3 nucleotides are TGTGCCAGCAGTTTTGGTCGCGGACGGTTCAACTATGGCTACACCTTC. Translating it yields CASSFGRGRFNYGYTF. The rearrangement uses TRBV27 and TRBJ1-2; D not certain. CDR1 is MNHEY and CDR2 is SMNVEV in the germline V gene (reference sequence). V lost 3 bases and J lost 2, with 16 bases in between. CDR3 size: 16 residues.

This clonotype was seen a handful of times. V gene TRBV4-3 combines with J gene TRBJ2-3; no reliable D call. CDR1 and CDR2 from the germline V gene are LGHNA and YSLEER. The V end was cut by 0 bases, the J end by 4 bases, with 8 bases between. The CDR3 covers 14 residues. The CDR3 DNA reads TGCGCCAGCAGCCAAGATTATCGGGCAGATACGCAGTATTTT. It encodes CASSQDYRADTQYF.

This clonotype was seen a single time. The CDR3 here is CASSLKRGYGYTF. DNA of the CDR3: TGTGCCAGCAGCTTAAAGCGAGGGTATGGCTACACCTTC. V gene TRBV11-2 combines with J gene TRBJ1-2; D gene uncertain. The V end lost 2 bases, the J end lost 5 bases, and 9 bases lay between the germline ends. The CDR3 loop spans 13 amino acids. From germline, CDR1 is SGHAT and CDR2 FQNNGV.

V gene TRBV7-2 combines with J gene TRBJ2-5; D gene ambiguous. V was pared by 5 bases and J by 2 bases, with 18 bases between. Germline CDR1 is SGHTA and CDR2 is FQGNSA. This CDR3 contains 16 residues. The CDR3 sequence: CASSVRRAKQQETQYF. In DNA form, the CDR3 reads TGTGCCAGCAGCGTGCGTAGGGCAAAGCAGCAAGAGACCCAGTACTTC. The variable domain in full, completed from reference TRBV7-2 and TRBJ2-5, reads GAGVSQSPSNKVTEKGKDVELRCDPISGHTALYWYRQSLGQGLEFLIYFQGNSAPDKSGLPSDRFSAERTGGSVSTLTIQRTQQEDSAVYLCASSVRRAKQQETQYFGPGTRLLVL.

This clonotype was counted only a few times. In nucleotides, the CDR3 is TGCAGTGCTCGACCGGGACAGGGTCAAACGGCCCAGTACTTC. It encodes CSARPGQGQTAQYF. This chain connects TRBV20-1 to TRBJ2-5; 9 bases match TRBD1. Germline lookup yields CDR1 DFQATT and CDR2 SNEGSKA (reference sequence). V was pared by 5 bases and J by 9 bases, with 13 bases of the junction left unmatched. The CDR3 runs 14 residues.

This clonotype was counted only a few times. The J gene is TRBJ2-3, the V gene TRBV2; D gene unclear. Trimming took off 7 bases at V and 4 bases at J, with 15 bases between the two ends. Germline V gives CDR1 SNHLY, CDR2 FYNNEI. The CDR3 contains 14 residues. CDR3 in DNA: TGTGCCAGCATCCCTCGGTGGTCCCCAGATACGCAGTATTTT. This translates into CASIPRWSPDTQYF.

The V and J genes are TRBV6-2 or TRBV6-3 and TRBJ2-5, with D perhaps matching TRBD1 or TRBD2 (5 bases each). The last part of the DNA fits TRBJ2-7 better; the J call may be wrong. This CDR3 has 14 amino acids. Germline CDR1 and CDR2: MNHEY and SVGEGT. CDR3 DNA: TGTGCCAGCAGTAAGGGTCGAGGGGCCTACGAGCAGTACTTC. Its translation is CASSKGRGAYEQYF.

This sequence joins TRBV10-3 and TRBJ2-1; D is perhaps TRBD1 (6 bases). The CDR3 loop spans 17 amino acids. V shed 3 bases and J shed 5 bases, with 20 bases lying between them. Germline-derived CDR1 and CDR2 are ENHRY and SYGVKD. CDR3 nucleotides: TGTGCCATCAGTGAACCCGGGGAGAGGGGGACGGACAATGAGCAGTTCTTC. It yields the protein CAISEPGERGTDNEQFF.

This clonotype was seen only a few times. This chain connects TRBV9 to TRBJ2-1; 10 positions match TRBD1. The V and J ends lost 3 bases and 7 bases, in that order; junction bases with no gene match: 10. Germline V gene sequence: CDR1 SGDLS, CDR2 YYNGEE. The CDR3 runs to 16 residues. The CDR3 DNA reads TGTGCCAGCAGCGGGTCCGGGACAGGGGCCAGGAATGAGCAGTTCTTC. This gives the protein CASSGSGTGARNEQFF.

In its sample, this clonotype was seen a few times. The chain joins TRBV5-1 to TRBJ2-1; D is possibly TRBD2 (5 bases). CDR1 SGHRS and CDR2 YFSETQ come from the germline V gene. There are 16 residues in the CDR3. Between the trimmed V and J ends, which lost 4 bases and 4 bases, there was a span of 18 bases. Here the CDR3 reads CASSTGDRPAYNEQFF. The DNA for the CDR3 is TGCGCCAGCAGCACCGGGGATAGGCCCGCTTACAATGAGCAGTTCTTC. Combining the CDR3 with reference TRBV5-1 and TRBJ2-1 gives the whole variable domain KAGVTQTPRYLIKTRGQQVTLSCSPISGHRSVSWYQQTPGQGLQFLFEYFSETQRNKGNFPGRFSGRQFSNSRSEMNVSTLELGDSALYLCASSTGDRPAYNEQFFGPGTRLTVL.

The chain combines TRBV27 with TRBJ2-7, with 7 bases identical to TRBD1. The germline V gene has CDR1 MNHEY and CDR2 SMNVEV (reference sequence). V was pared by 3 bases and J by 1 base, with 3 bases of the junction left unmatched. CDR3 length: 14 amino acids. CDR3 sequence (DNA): TGTGCCAGCAGTTTGGACAGGCAATCCTACGAGCAGTACTTC. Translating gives CASSLDRQSYEQYF.

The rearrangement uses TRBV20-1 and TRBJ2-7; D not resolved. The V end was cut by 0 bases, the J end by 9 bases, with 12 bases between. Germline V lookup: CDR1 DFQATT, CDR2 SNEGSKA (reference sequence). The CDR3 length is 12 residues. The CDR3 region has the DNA TGCAGTGCTAGAGAATATCCTGAAGGGCAGTACTTC. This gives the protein CSAREYPEGQYF.

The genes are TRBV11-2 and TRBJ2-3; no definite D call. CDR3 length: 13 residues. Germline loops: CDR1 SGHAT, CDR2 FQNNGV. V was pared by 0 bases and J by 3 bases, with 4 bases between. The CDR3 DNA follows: TGTGCCAGCAGCTTAGAACAAACAGATACGCAGTATTTT. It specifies CASSLEQTDTQYF.

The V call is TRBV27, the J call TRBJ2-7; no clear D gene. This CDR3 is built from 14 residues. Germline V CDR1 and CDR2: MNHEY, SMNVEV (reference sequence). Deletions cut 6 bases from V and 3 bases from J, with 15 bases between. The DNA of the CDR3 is TGTGCCAGCAGGCCGGGTTGGAAAGACTACGAGCAGTACTTC. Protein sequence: CASRPGWKDYEQYF.

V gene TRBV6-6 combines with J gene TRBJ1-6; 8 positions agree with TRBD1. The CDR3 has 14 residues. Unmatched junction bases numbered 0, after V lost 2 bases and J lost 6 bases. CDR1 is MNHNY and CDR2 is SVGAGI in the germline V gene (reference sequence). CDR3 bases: TGTGCCAGCAGTTACGACAGGGGTAATTCACCCCTCCACTTT. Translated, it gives CASSYDRGNSPLHF.

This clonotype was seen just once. CDR3 sequence reads: CASSLNGGMNTEAFF. The CDR3, as DNA: TGTGCCAGCAGTTTAAACGGGGGAATGAACACTGAAGCTTTCTTT. The chain couples TRBV27 to TRBJ1-1; possibly TRBD1 for D (5 bases). CDR3 length equals 15 residues. CDR1 is MNHEY, CDR2 SMNVEV, per germline (reference sequence). The V end was cut by 2 bases, the J end by 0 bases, with 10 bases between.

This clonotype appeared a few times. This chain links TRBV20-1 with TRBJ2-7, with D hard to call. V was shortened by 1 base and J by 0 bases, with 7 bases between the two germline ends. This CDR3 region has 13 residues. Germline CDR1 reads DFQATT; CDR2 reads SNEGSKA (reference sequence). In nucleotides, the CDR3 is TGCAGTGCTAGAGGGCCCATCTCCTACGAGCAGTACTTC. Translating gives CSARGPISYEQYF.

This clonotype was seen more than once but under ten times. This CDR3 reads CASSLAGTFPDTQYF. The CDR3 DNA reads TGCGCCAGCAGCTTGGCCGGGACATTCCCAGATACGCAGTATTTT. V and J are TRBV5-1 and TRBJ2-3, with D possibly TRBD1 on 6 matching bases. CDR1 is SGHRS and CDR2 is YFSETQ in the germline V gene. The V gene lost 0 bases and the J gene lost 4 bases, with 12 bases spanning the gap. CDR3 length: 15 residues.

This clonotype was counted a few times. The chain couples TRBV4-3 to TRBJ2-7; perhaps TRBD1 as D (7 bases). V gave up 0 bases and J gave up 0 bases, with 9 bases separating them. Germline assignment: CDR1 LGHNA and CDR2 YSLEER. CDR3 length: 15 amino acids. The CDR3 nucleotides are TGCGCCAGCAGCCAAGACAGGGGGGACTCCTACGAGCAGTACTTC. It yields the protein CASSQDRGDSYEQYF.

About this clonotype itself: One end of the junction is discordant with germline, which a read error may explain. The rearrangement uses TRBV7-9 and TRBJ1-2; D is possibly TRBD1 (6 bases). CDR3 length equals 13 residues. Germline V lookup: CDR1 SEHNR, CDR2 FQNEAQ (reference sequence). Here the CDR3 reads CAGSFNRDYGYTF. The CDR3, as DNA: TGTGCCGGCAGCTTTAACAGGGACTATGGCTACACCTTC. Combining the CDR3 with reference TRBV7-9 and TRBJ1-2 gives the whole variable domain DTGVSQNPRHKITKRGQNVTFRCDPISEHNRLYWYRQTLGQGPEFLTYFQNEAQLEKSRLLSDRFSAERPKGSFSTLEIQRTEQGDSAMYLCAGSFNRDYGYTFGSGTRLTVV.

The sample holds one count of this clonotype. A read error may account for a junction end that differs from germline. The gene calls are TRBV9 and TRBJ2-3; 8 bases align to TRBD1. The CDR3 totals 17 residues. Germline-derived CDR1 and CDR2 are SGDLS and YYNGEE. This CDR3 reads CASSPARDRSFTDTQYF. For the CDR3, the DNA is TGTGCCAGCAGCCCCGCCCGGGACAGGAGCTTCACAGACACGCAGTATTTT.

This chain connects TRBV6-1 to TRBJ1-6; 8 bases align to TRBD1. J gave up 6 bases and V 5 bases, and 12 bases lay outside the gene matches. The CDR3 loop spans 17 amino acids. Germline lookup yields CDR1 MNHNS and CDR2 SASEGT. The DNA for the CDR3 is TGTGCCAGCAGTAAATTACCCGGACAGGGTGGTAATTCACCCCTCCACTTT. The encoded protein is CASSKLPGQGGNSPLHF.

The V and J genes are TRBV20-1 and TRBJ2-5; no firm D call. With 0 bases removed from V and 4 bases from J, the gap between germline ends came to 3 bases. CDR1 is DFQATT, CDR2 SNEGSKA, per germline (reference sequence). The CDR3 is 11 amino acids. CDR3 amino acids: CSAREIETQYF. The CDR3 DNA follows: TGCAGTGCTAGAGAAATAGAGACCCAGTACTTC.

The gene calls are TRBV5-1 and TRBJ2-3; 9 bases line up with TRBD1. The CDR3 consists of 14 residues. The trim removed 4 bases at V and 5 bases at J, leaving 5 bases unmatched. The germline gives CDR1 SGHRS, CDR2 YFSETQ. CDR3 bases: TGCGCCAGCAGCGTGGACAGGGGAGGAGATACGCAGTATTTT. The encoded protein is CASSVDRGGDTQYF.

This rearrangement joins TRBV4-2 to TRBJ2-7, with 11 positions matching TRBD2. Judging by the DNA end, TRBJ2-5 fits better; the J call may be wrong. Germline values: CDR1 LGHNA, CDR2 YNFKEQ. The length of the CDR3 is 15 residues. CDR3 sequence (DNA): TGTGCCAGCAGCCAGGGACTAGCGGAAGAAGAGACCCAGTACTTC. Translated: CASSQGLAEEETQYF.

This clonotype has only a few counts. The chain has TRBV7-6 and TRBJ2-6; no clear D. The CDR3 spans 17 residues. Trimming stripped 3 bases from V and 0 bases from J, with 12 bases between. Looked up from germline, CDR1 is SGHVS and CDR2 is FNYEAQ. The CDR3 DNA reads TGTGCCAGCAGCTTTGAAGGACGCGCCTCTGGGGCCAACGTCCTGACTTTC. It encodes CASSFEGRASGANVLTF.